A single sample gave rise to the 21 T cell receptor beta chains below, sequenced in a study of T cell clones after liver transplantation. Generated by immunoSEQ multiplex PCR, the TCRdb table keeps only in-frame clones and is missing some. The data show more than 95,000 clones, under 90% seen once. Source: CD4+ T cells from blood, taken around 49 months after liver transplant. These receptors were taken from a human patient who received a liver transplant. Part of the T cell pool may stem from the graft donor.

J is TRBJ2-6 and V is TRBV5-1; the match to TRBD1 covers 7 bases. In germline, CDR1 is SGHRS, CDR2 YFSETQ. With V trimmed by 3 bases and J by 2 bases, 11 bases remained unmatched. The CDR3 loop spans 18 amino acids. The DNA for the CDR3 is TGCGCCAGCAGCTCTAGCCTGACAGGGACAACTGGGGCCAACGTCCTGACTTTC. This sequence encodes CASSSSLTGTTGANVLTF.

For the CDR3, the DNA is TGTGCCAGCAGCTTGGACCCCACGCGAGACGAGCAGTACTTC. Translation: CASSLDPTRDEQYF. V usage is TRBV7-9 and J usage is TRBJ2-7; D is unresolved. V lost 3 bases and J lost 5, with 14 bases in between. The CDR3 covers 14 residues. In germline, CDR1 is SEHNR, CDR2 FQNEAQ (reference sequence).

The V and J genes are TRBV29-1 and TRBJ1-2; maybe TRBD1 (5 bases). V shed 5 bases and J shed 2 bases, with 9 bases lying between them. The germline CDR1 and CDR2 sequences are SQVTM and ANQGSEA. The CDR3 contains 12 residues. CDR3 loop: CSVRQSNYGYTF. DNA of the CDR3: TGCAGCGTTCGACAGAGCAACTATGGCTACACCTTC. The full variable domain, with the rest looked up from reference TRBV29-1 and TRBJ1-2, is SAVISQKPSRDICQRGTSLTIQCQVDSQVTMMFWYRQQPGQSLTLIATANQGSEATYESGFVIDKFPISRPNLTFSTLTVSNMSPEDSSIYLCSVRQSNYGYTFGSGTRLTVV.

This clone was seen more than once but under ten times. The rearrangement joins TRBV2 to TRBJ1-1; D ambiguous. The CDR3 is made up of 11 amino acids. The germline V and J ends were trimmed by 6 bases and 10 bases, with 12 bases remaining between them. Germline loops: CDR1 SNHLY, CDR2 FYNNEI. The CDR3 nucleotides read TGTGCCAGCAGGGCGGTGTTCGGAGCTTTCTTT. Protein: CASRAVFGAFF.

The chain combines TRBV18 with TRBJ1-5; D gene unclear. This CDR3 is built from 16 residues. V lost 2 bases and J lost 1, with 12 bases in between. Germline values: CDR1 KGHSH, CDR2 LQKENI. Written as DNA, the CDR3 is TGTGCCAGCTCACCATCGCCAGGCTCCAGCAATCAGCCCCAGCATTTT. Translating it yields CASSPSPGSSNQPQHF.

The rearrangement uses TRBV19 and TRBJ2-2; D ambiguous. V lost 7 bases and J 1 base, leaving 13 bases between the germline ends. This CDR3 spans 15 amino acids. Germline CDR1 is LNHDA and CDR2 is SQIVND (reference sequence). CDR3 amino acids: CASNFGVRNTGELFF. The CDR3 DNA sequence: TGTGCCAGTAATTTTGGGGTTCGGAACACCGGGGAGCTGTTTTTT.

The chain uses TRBV7-3 and TRBJ1-2, with 8 bases fitting TRBD1. This CDR3 is built from 15 residues. Germline V lookup: CDR1 SGHTA, CDR2 FQGTGA. The V segment lost 2 bases and the J segment 8 bases; nucleotides outside the gene matches: 10. The CDR3 DNA follows: TGTGCCAGCAGCTTAGGAGGCTCGGACAGGGCGGGCTACACCTTC. It is translated as CASSLGGSDRAGYTF.

The gene calls are TRBV5-4 and TRBJ1-3; D remains ambiguous. V lost 5 bases, J lost 0 bases, and 12 bases lay in between. Germline V gene sequence: CDR1 SGHNT, CDR2 YYREEE (reference sequence). The CDR3 totals 15 residues. The CDR3 reads CASRKGEDSGNTIYF. In DNA form, the CDR3 reads TGTGCCAGCAGGAAGGGAGAAGACTCTGGAAACACCATATATTTT.

The V call is TRBV27, the J call TRBJ1-6; D ambiguous. This CDR3 has 16 residues. Germline V CDR1 and CDR2: MNHEY, SMNVEV (reference sequence). Trimming stripped 5 bases from V and 1 base from J, with 12 bases between. As DNA, the CDR3 is TGTGCCAGCAGTCCCGACGTTAGATCCTATAATTCACCCCTCCACTTT. Translated: CASSPDVRSYNSPLHF.

This clone has just a few counts. The chain is built from TRBV29-1 and TRBJ1-1, with D possibly matching TRBD1 (6 bases). CDR3 length: 15 amino acids. Deletions cut 5 bases from V and 5 bases from J, with 21 bases between. Germline values: CDR1 SQVTM, CDR2 ANQGSEA. CDR3 sequence reads: CSVPAGGGLRTEAFF. The CDR3 DNA reads as TGCAGCGTTCCCGCGGGGGGCGGACTTAGGACTGAAGCTTTCTTT. The full variable domain, in which reference TRBV29-1 and TRBJ1-1 provide the parts outside the CDR3, is SAVISQKPSRDICQRGTSLTIQCQVDSQVTMMFWYRQQPGQSLTLIATANQGSEATYESGFVIDKFPISRPNLTFSTLTVSNMSPEDSSIYLCSVPAGGGLRTEAFFGQGTRLTVV.

V usage is TRBV7-6 and J usage is TRBJ1-1; no firm D call. The CDR3 sequence is 13 residues long. Trimming removed 1 base at V and 1 base at J, with 4 bases between. Germline V gives CDR1 SGHVS, CDR2 FNYEAQ. Here the CDR3 reads CASSLVRNTEAFF. CDR3 in DNA: TGTGCCAGCAGCTTAGTCCGGAACACTGAAGCTTTCTTT.

The chain is built from TRBV7-2 and TRBJ2-2; D gene unclear. Trimming left V 8 bases short and J 7 bases short, with 11 bases between. Germline V gene lookup returns CDR1 SGHTA and CDR2 FQGNSA. CDR3 size: 12 residues. The CDR3 nucleotides read TGTGCCAGCGGCAACAGCATCGGGGAGCTGTTTTTT. As protein: CASGNSIGELFF.

The chain links TRBV7-9 to TRBJ2-2; D is ambiguous. CDR3 length: 15 amino acids. Germline V gives CDR1 SEHNR, CDR2 FQNEAQ (reference sequence). V was clipped by 2 bases and J by 1 base, with 8 bases between them. CDR3 residues: CASSLLERNTGELFF. The DNA of the CDR3 is TGTGCCAGCAGCTTACTGGAACGGAACACCGGGGAGCTGTTTTTT. The whole variable domain, remainder taken from reference TRBV7-9 and TRBJ2-2, is DTGVSQNPRHKITKRGQNVTFRCDPISEHNRLYWYRQTLGQGPEFLTYFQNEAQLEKSRLLSDRFSAERPKGSFSTLEIQRTEQGDSAMYLCASSLLERNTGELFFGEGSRLTVL.

In its sample, this clone was seen many times. The chain has TRBV6-5 and TRBJ1-2, with unresolved D. CDR1 and CDR2 from the germline V gene are MNHEY and SVGAGI. V was cut by 7 bases and J by 4 bases, with 19 bases left in between. The length of the CDR3 is 15 residues. The CDR3 bases are TGTGCCAGCACCACGCGCACGGTCGGGAGCTATGGCTACACCTTC. This gives the protein CASTTRTVGSYGYTF.

The J gene is TRBJ1-2, the V gene TRBV18, with TRBD1 matching over 11 bases. There are 13 residues in the CDR3. The germline V gene has CDR1 KGHSH and CDR2 LQKENI. The junction had 5 bases not matched to a gene; V was cut back by 6 bases and J by 8 bases. The CDR3 protein is CASSPGTGGGYTF. Here the CDR3 DNA reads TGTGCCAGCTCCCCAGGGACAGGGGGAGGCTACACCTTC. Drawing the rest from reference TRBV18 and TRBJ1-2, the complete variable domain is NAGVMQNPRHLVRRRGQEARLRCSPMKGHSHVYWYRQLPEEGLKFMVYLQKENIIDESGMPKERFSAEFPKEGPSILRIQQVVRGDSAAYFCASSPGTGGGYTFGSGTRLTVV.

V and J are TRBV7-2 and TRBJ2-3; 7 positions match TRBD1. V shed 2 bases, J shed 4 bases, and the junction held 9 bases outside the gene matches. The length of the CDR3 is 16 residues. Germline loops: CDR1 SGHTA, CDR2 FQGNSA. As DNA, the CDR3 is TGTGCCAGCAGCTTAACCCCGACAGGGCGGGCAGATACGCAGTATTTT. Amino acid sequence: CASSLTPTGRADTQYF.

This clone was seen more than once but under ten times. The rearrangement joins TRBV2 to TRBJ2-7; 10 bases agree with TRBD2. CDR3 length: 15 amino acids. In germline, CDR1 is SNHLY, CDR2 FYNNEI. The V gene end was trimmed by 3 bases and the J gene end by 6 bases; junction bases not matched to a gene: 8. The DNA for the CDR3 is TGTGCCAGCAGTGACCGGACTAGCGGTCTGCGCGAGCAGTACTTC. This translates into CASSDRTSGLREQYF.

The rearrangement uses TRBV6-6 and TRBJ2-2; D perhaps matches TRBD1 (6 bases). Trimming stripped 7 bases from V and 6 bases from J, with 12 bases between. CDR3 length: 13 amino acids. Germline lookup yields CDR1 MNHNY and CDR2 SVGAGI (reference sequence). This CDR3 reads CASTTGPSGELFF. The CDR3 DNA reads as TGTGCCAGCACTACAGGGCCCTCCGGGGAGCTGTTTTTT.

J is TRBJ2-7 and V is TRBV7-2; no firm D call. V was cut by 1 base and J by 1 base, with 11 bases left in between. This CDR3 region has 15 residues. CDR1 is SGHTA and CDR2 is FQGNSA in the germline V gene. The CDR3 is CASSLDISLSYEQYF. The DNA for the CDR3 is TGTGCCAGCAGCTTAGACATCAGCCTATCCTACGAGCAGTACTTC.

The V call is TRBV7-2, the J call TRBJ1-5, with D possibly TRBD1 on 5 matching bases. Trimming pared 1 base from V and 6 bases from J, leaving 13 bases between. The CDR3 loop spans 15 amino acids. Germline V gene lookup returns CDR1 SGHTA and CDR2 FQGNSA. The CDR3, as DNA: TGTGCCAGCAGCTTAGAAAGACGGGGCGGTCAGCCCCAGCATTTT. It codes for CASSLERRGGQPQHF.

Comment on this clone: Other DNA sequences in the same sample also yield this CDR3. The chain uses TRBV7-2 and TRBJ2-7, with 12 bases that match TRBD2. Germline V gives CDR1 SGHTA, CDR2 FQGNSA. The V segment lost 5 bases and the J segment 4 bases; nucleotides outside the gene matches: 3. CDR3 size: 14 residues. For the CDR3, the DNA is TGTGCCAGCAGCACCACTAGCGGGGGGTACGAGCAGTACTTC. It codes for CASSTTSGGYEQYF.